The sequence of this T cell receptor (beta chain) was determined in a study of T cell responses to AZD1222 COVID-19 vaccine. Data came from immunoSEQ multiplex PCR; TCRdb stores just in-frame clones and leaves some out. The sample lists roughly 100,000 clones; 75% to 90% were seen once. The CDR3 sequence is 15 residues long. CDR1 LGHNA and CDR2 YNFKEQ come from the germline V gene. V shed 0 bases and J shed 2 bases, with 10 bases lying between them. The chain carries TRBV4-2 and TRBJ1-2; no definite D call. This specimen was peripheral blood, taken on day 0 of AZD1222 vaccination. This receptor was obtained from an adult in good health. The CDR3 region has the DNA TGTGCCAGCAGCCAAGATATGGTAGGGAACTATGGCTACACCTTC. Amino acid sequence: CASSQDMVGNYGYTF.